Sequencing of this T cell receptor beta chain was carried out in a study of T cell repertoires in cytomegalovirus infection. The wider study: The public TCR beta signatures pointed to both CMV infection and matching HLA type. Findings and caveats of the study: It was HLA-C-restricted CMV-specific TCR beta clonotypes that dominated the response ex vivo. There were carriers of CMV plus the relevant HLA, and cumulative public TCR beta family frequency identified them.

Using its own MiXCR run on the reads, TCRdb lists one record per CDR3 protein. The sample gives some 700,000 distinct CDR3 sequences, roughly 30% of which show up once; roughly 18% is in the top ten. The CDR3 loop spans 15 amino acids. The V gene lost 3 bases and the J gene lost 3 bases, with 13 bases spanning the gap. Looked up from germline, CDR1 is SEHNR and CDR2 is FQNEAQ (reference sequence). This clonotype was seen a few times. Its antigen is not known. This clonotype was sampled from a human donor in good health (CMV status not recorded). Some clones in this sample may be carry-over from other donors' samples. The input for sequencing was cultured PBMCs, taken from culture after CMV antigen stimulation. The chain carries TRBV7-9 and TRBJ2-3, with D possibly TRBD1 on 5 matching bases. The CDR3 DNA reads TGTGCCAGCAGCTTTCCGCAGGGATCGACAGATACGCAGTATTTT. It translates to CASSFPQGSTDTQYF.